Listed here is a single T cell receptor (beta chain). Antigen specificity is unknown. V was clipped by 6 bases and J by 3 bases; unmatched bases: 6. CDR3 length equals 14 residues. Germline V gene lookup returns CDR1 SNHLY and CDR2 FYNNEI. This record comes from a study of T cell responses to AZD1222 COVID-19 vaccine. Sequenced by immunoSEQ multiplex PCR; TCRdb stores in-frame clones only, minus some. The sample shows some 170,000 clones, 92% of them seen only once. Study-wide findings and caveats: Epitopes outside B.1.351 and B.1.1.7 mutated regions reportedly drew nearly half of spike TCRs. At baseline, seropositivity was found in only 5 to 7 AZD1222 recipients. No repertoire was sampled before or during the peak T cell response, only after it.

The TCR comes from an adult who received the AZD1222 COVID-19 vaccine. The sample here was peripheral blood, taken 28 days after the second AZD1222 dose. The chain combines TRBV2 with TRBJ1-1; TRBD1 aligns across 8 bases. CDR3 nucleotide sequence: TGTGCCAGCAGCGCGCTGACAGGGGACACTGAAGCTTTCTTT. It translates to CASSALTGDTEAFF.